The 28 T cell receptor beta chains presented below share a single source sample, sequenced in a study of cytomegalovirus exposure and HLA in healthy donors. The PCR employed 60 Vbeta primers together with 13 Jbeta primers. Assay used: immunoSEQ multiplex PCR; TCRdb lists only in-frame clones, some missing. The table shows approximately 140,000 clones, with roughly 77% occurring only once. The source material was PBMCs. These receptor sequences come from a human donor in good health.

The V call is TRBV25-1, the J call TRBJ1-1; D unresolved. Per the germline V gene, CDR1 is MGHDK and CDR2 is SYGVNS. The length of the CDR3 is 12 residues. Trimming cost V 3 bases and J 0 bases, with 2 bases left between them. CDR3 coding DNA: TGTGCCAGCAGTGACATGAACACTGAAGCTTTCTTT. The encoded protein is CASSDMNTEAFF.

The J gene is TRBJ2-5, the V gene TRBV19, with TRBD2 matching over 9 bases. The germline CDR1 and CDR2 sequences are LNHDA and SQIVND (reference sequence). The trim removed 3 bases at V and 2 bases at J, leaving 4 bases unmatched. The CDR3 is 15 residues long. CDR3 protein: CASSILAGRQETQYF. The CDR3 DNA is TGTGCCAGTAGTATCCTAGCGGGAAGGCAAGAGACCCAGTACTTC.

The chain joins TRBV2 to TRBJ2-3, with D hard to call. V gave up 11 bases and J gave up 10 bases, with 16 bases separating them. This CDR3 has 11 amino acids. The germline CDR1 and CDR2 sequences are SNHLY and FYNNEI. The chain's CDR3 is CASFAEKAQYF. CDR3 nucleotide sequence: TGTGCCTCCTTTGCGGAGAAAGCGCAGTATTTT.

The rearrangement joins TRBV7-9 to TRBJ2-7; 9 bases map to TRBD2. V shed 4 bases, J shed 6 bases, and the junction held 7 bases outside the gene matches. The germline V gene encodes CDR1 SEHNR and CDR2 FQNEAQ (reference sequence). The CDR3 is 14 amino acids. The CDR3 DNA reads TGTGCCAGCAGCTCTGTAGCGGGAGCGGGCGAGCAGTACTTC. Translated, it gives CASSSVAGAGEQYF. Combining the CDR3 with reference TRBV7-9 and TRBJ2-7 gives the whole variable domain DTGVSQNPRHKITKRGQNVTFRCDPISEHNRLYWYRQTLGQGPEFLTYFQNEAQLEKSRLLSDRFSAERPKGSFSTLEIQRTEQGDSAMYLCASSSVAGAGEQYFGPGTRLTVT.

CDR3 region: CASSLGQGPYGYTF. For the CDR3, the DNA is TGTGCCAGCAGCTTGGGACAGGGACCTTATGGCTACACCTTC. This rearrangement joins TRBV7-2 to TRBJ1-2; 9 nucleotides match TRBD1. The germline V gene has CDR1 SGHTA and CDR2 FQGNSA. J gave up 5 bases and V 3 bases, and 4 bases lay outside the gene matches. This CDR3 has 14 residues.

The rearrangement joins TRBV7-2 to TRBJ1-3; unclear D gene. The CDR3 has 11 residues. In germline, CDR1 is SGHTA, CDR2 FQGNSA. Trimming cost V 4 bases and J 6 bases, with 4 bases left between them. As DNA, the CDR3 is TGTGCCAGCAGCTCTCCAAACACCATATATTTT. It yields the protein CASSSPNTIYF.

The rearrangement joins TRBV7-2 to TRBJ2-7, with 13 bases fitting TRBD2. In germline, CDR1 is SGHTA, CDR2 FQGNSA. V shed 5 bases, J shed 3 bases, and the junction held 4 bases outside the gene matches. CDR3 length equals 15 residues. The CDR3 reads CASSTGTSGNYEQYF. The DNA for the CDR3 is TGTGCCAGCAGCACGGGGACTAGCGGGAACTACGAGCAGTACTTC.

The chain employs TRBV7-2 and TRBJ1-2; unclear D gene. This CDR3 has 15 residues. The V and J ends lost 1 base and 4 bases respectively, with 13 bases between them. The V gene's germline CDR1 is SGHTA and CDR2 FQGNSA. For the CDR3, the DNA is TGTGCCAGCAGCTTAGGTGGCCCGGGAGGCTATGGCTACACCTTC. This translates into CASSLGGPGGYGYTF.

The chain combines TRBV4-1 with TRBJ2-7; no clear D. The CDR3 has 15 amino acids. The V end was cut by 0 bases, the J end by 3 bases, with 12 bases between. CDR1 and CDR2 (germline): MGHRA, YSYEKL. CDR3 residues: CASSQDWQAVYEQYF. The CDR3 DNA sequence: TGCGCCAGCAGCCAAGATTGGCAGGCTGTCTACGAGCAGTACTTC.

In its sample, this clone was seen a few times. The rearrangement uses TRBV2 and TRBJ1-2; 7 nucleotides match TRBD1. CDR3 size: 13 residues. Germline CDR1 and CDR2: SNHLY and FYNNEI. J was trimmed by 6 bases and V by 5 bases; bases with no gene match: 6. This CDR3 reads CASSLTGADGYTF. CDR3 coding DNA: TGTGCCAGCAGTCTAACAGGGGCCGATGGCTACACCTTC.

A remark on this clone: One junction end disagrees with the germline gene, perhaps due to a read error. This chain connects TRBV7-3 to TRBJ2-5; D is possibly TRBD2 (5 bases). Per germline, CDR1 SGHTA and CDR2 FQGTGA. The length of the CDR3 is 13 residues. The CDR3 is CASSLTRRETQYF. CDR3 sequence (DNA): TGTGCCAGCAGCCTAACTAGGAGGGAGACCCAGTACTTC.

The chain couples TRBV6-5 to TRBJ1-2, with a weak D call TRBD1 (5 bases). Deletions cut 6 bases from V and 7 bases from J, with 18 bases between. Germline V CDR1 and CDR2: MNHEY, SVGAGI. The CDR3 is 14 amino acids. The CDR3 DNA reads as TGTGCCAGCAGCAAGAAACGGGGGGACCGTGGCTACACCTTC. Translated, it gives CASSKKRGDRGYTF.

The rearrangement uses TRBV6-1 and TRBJ2-7; D might be TRBD1 (5 bases). Deletions cut 6 bases from V and 3 bases from J, with 9 bases between. CDR1 MNHNS and CDR2 SASEGT come from the germline V gene. The CDR3 has 12 amino acids. The CDR3: CASSGQIYEQYF. CDR3 bases: TGTGCCAGCAGCGGACAAATCTACGAGCAGTACTTC.

The chain uses TRBV6-1 and TRBJ2-7; D is perhaps TRBD2 (6 bases). Deletions cut 6 bases from V and 2 bases from J, with 11 bases between. The CDR3 is 13 amino acids. Germline CDR1 MNHNS, CDR2 SASEGT. DNA for the CDR3: TGTGCCAGCAGGTCGGGGGAAACCTACGAGCAGTACTTC. Translation gives CASRSGETYEQYF.

V gene TRBV7-9 combines with J gene TRBJ1-6, with a possible D match to TRBD1 (5 bases). The length of the CDR3 is 13 residues. CDR1 and CDR2 (germline): SEHNR, FQNEAQ (reference sequence). V lost 6 bases and J 13 bases, leaving 16 bases between the germline ends. This chain's CDR3 is CASSTLKGAPLHF. The CDR3 nucleotides are TGTGCCAGCAGTACCCTAAAAGGGGCGCCCCTCCACTTT.

This clone was recorded only once. DNA of the CDR3: TGTGCCAGCAGTTACTCCTTGGGGGGGTTTAACACTGAAGCTTTCTTT. The encoded protein is CASSYSLGGFNTEAFF. The V call is TRBV6-5, the J call TRBJ1-1; weak D call: TRBD1 (5 bases). Deletions cut 0 bases from V and 2 bases from J, with 13 bases between. This CDR3 has 16 amino acids. The germline V gene has CDR1 MNHEY and CDR2 SVGAGI.

J is TRBJ2-1 and V is TRBV7-6, with 7 nucleotides matching TRBD1. V lost 5 bases to trimming and J lost 2 bases; unmatched junction nucleotides: 6. The CDR3 loop spans 15 amino acids. Germline V CDR1 and CDR2: SGHVS, FNYEAQ. This CDR3 is CASSGPGQPYNEQFF. In DNA, the CDR3 is TGTGCCAGCAGCGGACCGGGACAGCCCTACAATGAGCAGTTCTTC.

The chain carries TRBV19 and TRBJ1-2; D may be TRBD1 (6 bases). V was trimmed by 5 bases and J by 4 bases, leaving 17 bases between them. Germline V CDR1 and CDR2: LNHDA, SQIVND (reference sequence). The CDR3 runs 15 residues. CDR3 in DNA: TGTGCCAGTAGTTTCGGACAGATGCCAATCTATGGCTACACCTTC. Translation: CASSFGQMPIYGYTF.

Only a few counts were recorded for this clone. The gene calls are TRBV5-1 and TRBJ2-5, with D unclear. Germline CDR1 reads SGHRS; CDR2 reads YFSETQ. The CDR3 runs 12 residues. Trimming shortened V by 1 base and J by 5 bases, and 6 bases separated the two germline ends. CDR3 nucleotide sequence: TGCGCCAGCAGCTTGCAGTTGGAGACCCAGTACTTC. This gives the protein CASSLQLETQYF.

As concerns this clone: One end of the junction fails to match germline, which may point to a read error. J is TRBJ1-2 and V is TRBV28, with D perhaps matching TRBD1 (6 bases). The CDR3 covers 12 residues. Germline V gene lookup returns CDR1 MDHEN and CDR2 SYDVKM. CDR3 nucleotides: TGTGCCAGCAGCCCTGGTGATCGGGACAACATCTTC. Translating it yields CASSPGDRDNIF.

The chain carries TRBV14 and TRBJ2-7; D may be TRBD1 (5 bases). Trimming took off 0 bases at V and 3 bases at J, with 12 bases between the two ends. The CDR3 runs to 15 residues. Germline lookup yields CDR1 SGHDN and CDR2 FVKESK. CDR3 in amino acids: CASSQEKTVRYEQYF. DNA of the CDR3: TGTGCCAGCAGCCAAGAAAAGACAGTGCGCTACGAGCAGTACTTC.

The chain recombines TRBV30 with TRBJ2-7; 11 nucleotides align to TRBD2. Germline loops: CDR1 GTSNPN, CDR2 SVGIG (reference sequence). Trimming took 4 bases from V and 4 from J; bases not matched to a gene: 15. The CDR3 length is 17 residues. In DNA, the CDR3 is TGTGCCTGGACCCCCCGCCGGCTAGCGGGGGGTAAATACGAGCAGTACTTC. This codes for CAWTPRRLAGGKYEQYF.

CDR3 amino acids: CASSIYLGQGAFGNEQYF. The CDR3 DNA sequence: TGTGCCAGTAGTATCTATTTGGGACAGGGGGCGTTCGGAAACGAGCAGTACTTC. V gene TRBV19 combines with J gene TRBJ2-7, with 12 nucleotides matching TRBD1. The CDR3 totals 18 residues. Looked up from germline, CDR1 is LNHDA and CDR2 is SQIVND (reference sequence). V lost 3 bases and J lost 5; bases outside the gene matches: 14.

This clone was observed once. The gene calls are TRBV11-2 and TRBJ2-7; possible D gene TRBD1, 6 bases. V was trimmed by 2 bases and J by 4 bases, leaving 9 bases between them. CDR1 is SGHAT and CDR2 is FQNNGV in the germline V gene. CDR3 length equals 13 residues. The CDR3 loop is CASSLSTGYEQYF. In DNA, the CDR3 is TGTGCCAGCAGCTTATCGACAGGTTACGAGCAGTACTTC.

J is TRBJ1-2 and V is TRBV7-3; 10 nucleotides align to TRBD1. Unmatched junction bases numbered 4, after V lost 6 bases and J lost 3 bases. The germline V gene encodes CDR1 SGHTA and CDR2 FQGTGA. The CDR3 runs to 14 residues. CDR3 amino acids: CASSPGTGDYGYTF. The CDR3 DNA reads as TGTGCCAGCAGTCCCGGGACAGGGGACTATGGCTACACCTTC.

This clone was observed a few times. The rearrangement uses TRBV11-2 and TRBJ2-7; D remains unclear. V dropped 5 bases and J dropped 1 base, with 12 bases sitting between them. This CDR3 is built from 14 residues. From germline, CDR1 is SGHAT and CDR2 FQNNGV. The CDR3 loop is CASSLLVGSYEQYF. DNA of the CDR3: TGTGCCAGCAGCCTGCTAGTTGGGTCCTACGAGCAGTACTTC.

As DNA, the CDR3 is TGTGCCAGCCATGTACAATCCGACGGGAATCAGCCCCAGCATTTT. Its translation: CASHVQSDGNQPQHF. The V and J genes are TRBV6-1 and TRBJ1-5; D unclear. Trimming cost V 8 bases and J 4 bases, with 18 bases left between them. The CDR3 is 15 amino acids. CDR1 and CDR2 (germline): MNHNS, SASEGT.

The J gene is TRBJ2-1, the V gene TRBV19; tentative D call: TRBD2 (5 bases). CDR3 size: 14 residues. In germline, CDR1 is LNHDA, CDR2 SQIVND (reference sequence). The V end was cut by 4 bases, the J end by 6 bases, with 13 bases between. In DNA, the CDR3 is TGTGCCAGTAGTAAGGCGGGCTATATCAATGAGCAGTTCTTC. Translated, it gives CASSKAGYINEQFF. Full variable domain (missing parts from reference TRBV19 and TRBJ2-1): DGGITQSPKYLFRKEGQNVTLSCEQNLNHDAMYWYRQDPGQGLRLIYYSQIVNDFQKGDIAEGYSVSREKKESFPLTVTSAQKNPTAFYLCASSKAGYINEQFFGPGTRLTVL.